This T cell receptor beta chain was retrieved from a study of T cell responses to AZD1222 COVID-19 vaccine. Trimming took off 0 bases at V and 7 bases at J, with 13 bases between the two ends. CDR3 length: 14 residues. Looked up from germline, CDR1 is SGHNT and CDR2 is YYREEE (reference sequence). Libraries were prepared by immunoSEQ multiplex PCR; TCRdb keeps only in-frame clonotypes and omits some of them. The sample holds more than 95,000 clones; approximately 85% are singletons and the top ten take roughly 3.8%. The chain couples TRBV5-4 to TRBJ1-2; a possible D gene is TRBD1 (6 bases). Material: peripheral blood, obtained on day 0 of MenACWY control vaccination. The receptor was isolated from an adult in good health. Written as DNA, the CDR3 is TGTGCCAGCAGCTTGGCCACGGGGGCGCGTGGCTACACCTTC. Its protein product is CASSLATGARGYTF.